This T cell receptor beta chain was identified in a study of blood T cells in healthy people across ages (dated by TCRdb to between 2014 and 2017). Some background on the complete study: In model experiments, template switching captured roughly one uniquely barcoded TCR beta cDNA molecule for every two T cells. To track age-related changes in TCR beta repertoire diversity, the study relied on deep sequencing normalized with unique cDNA molecular identifiers. Four age groups were formed from the donors: young (average approximately 15 years), middle-aged (approximately 42), aged (about 68) and long-lived (around 82). To avoid experimental bias, donors of different ages were spread randomly across the sequencing lanes. For two donors (one aged 18 to 29 and one aged 80 or older), the study analyzed two additional independent replicas of 1 million unique cDNA reads from the same blood draw. Study-level results and caveats: Since profiling was done on bulk unsorted PBMCs, naive and antigen-experienced compartments could not be conclusively compared. As age increased, observed TCR beta diversity per million T cells dropped in a roughly linear way, and a significant reduction was already evident by age roughly 40. Observed TCR beta diversity correlated strongly with the percentage of naive T cells measured by flow cytometry. Estimates of total diversity from one million sequenced T cells were regarded as lower bounds and underestimates. The CMV infection status of donors was not known, potentially confounding age-related changes in expanded clonotypes. Compared with the aged group, more naive CD4+ T cells, fewer expanded clones and increased TCR diversity were shown by the long-lived group, suggesting age selection.

The donors were roughly 40 Caucasian individuals from Russia, aged 6 to 90 years, who were systemically healthy. Approximately 9.3 milliliters of peripheral blood were collected from each donor into EDTA-treated Vacutainer tubes. Ficoll-Paque density-gradient centrifugation was used to isolate PBMCs, with at least 6.5 million per sample. Trizol reagent was used to extract total RNA from the PBMCs, yielding at least 5 micrograms per sample. Naive CD45RAhigh/CD27high T cell percentages were measured by flow cytometry on a PBMC aliquot from every donor. A word on this clonotype: It has no known antigen specificity. No qualities accompany the bases; no much larger clone lies one base away.

The germline V gene provides CDR1 SNHLY and CDR2 FYNNEI. The CDR3 covers 16 residues, taking in both the cysteine and the phenylalanine. Only the CDR3 region is kept as DNA, spanning 48 bases read in frame from base 1. Ends trimmed: V by 3 bases, J by 6 bases; bases unmatched to a gene: 8. Library method: 5' RACE. Sequenced using an Illumina HiSeq 2500. A second PCR of about 7 to 12 cycles was performed with a sample-barcoded 5' primer and a J-beta primer mix. A template-switch 5' adaptor carrying 12 random nucleotides introduced a unique molecular identifier onto each TCR beta cDNA molecule. Each sample yielded at least 2.5 million CDR3-containing paired-end reads. First-strand cDNA synthesis was performed from all RNA using the Mint cDNA synthesis kit, with priming by a TRBC-specific oligonucleotide. After uracil-DNA glycosylase treatment, a first 18-cycle PCR used universal primers M1SS and BC2_uni_R on all cDNA. Per the authors' processing: Normalization of each sample was performed by random selection of 1 million high-quality reads, each carrying a distinct molecular identifier. Reads sharing molecular identifiers were discarded rather than binned into consensus sequences. MiTCR, run with a Q25 quality threshold and the strictest error-elimination algorithm, handled CDR3 identification, clonotype clustering and error correction. A nonparametric unseen species model with Euler transformation was used to estimate a lower bound on total TCR beta diversity. TCRdb handled the public reads itself, with Q25 trimming in fastp and clone calling in MiXCR, and kept productive beta chains. Here each entry gathers all rows of one CDR3 protein and keeps the most common genes and DNA. TCRdb, not the authors, supplied the V and J calls. For this sample there are about 1,400,000 distinct CDR3 sequences; approximately 40% appear just once. Of the sample, roughly 7.7% falls within the top ten clones.

This chain joins TRBV2 to TRBJ1-5; TRBD1 aligns with 10 central bases. Sequencing input: blood. The origin of this receptor is a young woman in good health. In nucleotides, the sequence is TGTGCCAGCAGTGACACCGGACAGGGGGGGAGTCAGCCCCAGCATTTT. It encodes CASSDTGQGGSQPQHF.